What follows are 2 T cell receptor beta chains derived from one specimen sequenced in a study of shared T cell receptors in the human thymus. The protocol was immunoSEQ multiplex PCR, while the TCRdb copy is restricted to in-frame clones and leaves out a portion. The data show hundreds of thousands of clones, with 88% seen just once and around 0.0099% held by the top ten. These data also featured in a second study, about human thymus T cells.

The sample was thymocytes. The source of these receptors is a boy younger than two with a congenital heart defect.

The chain recombines TRBV2 with TRBJ1-3, with 7 bases identical to TRBD1. V lost 6 bases, J lost 3 bases, and 8 bases stayed unmatched. The CDR3 sequence is 15 residues long. The germline V gene encodes CDR1 SNHLY and CDR2 FYNNEI. The CDR3 spells CASRPTGTYGNTIYF. CDR3 bases: TGTGCCAGCAGGCCGACAGGGACCTATGGAAACACCATATATTTT. Variable domain in full (rest from reference TRBV2 and TRBJ1-3): EPEVTQTPSHQVTQMGQEVILRCVPISNHLYFYWYRQILGQKVEFLVSFYNNEISEKSEIFDDQFSVERPDGSNFTLKIRSTKLEDSAMYFCASRPTGTYGNTIYFGEGSWLTVV.

The chain carries TRBV15 and TRBJ1-1; 8 positions match TRBD1. This CDR3 has 15 residues. With 1 base clipped from V and 4 bases from J, the junction kept 5 bases outside the gene matches. Germline V gene lookup returns CDR1 LNHNV and CDR2 YYDKDF (reference sequence). The CDR3 DNA is TGTGCCACCAGCAGAGTACAGGGGGAATTCACTGAAGCTTTCTTT. Translated: CATSRVQGEFTEAFF. The full variable domain, rest sourced from reference TRBV15 and TRBJ1-1, is DAMVIQNPRYQVTQFGKPVTLSCSQTLNHNVMYWYQQKSSQAPKLLFHYYDKDFNNEADTPDNFQSRRPNTSFCFLDIRSPGLGDTAMYLCATSRVQGEFTEAFFGQGTRLTVV.